This TCR beta chain emerged from a study of T cells in narcolepsy. The overall study: Donors had narcolepsy type 1 or type 2, or were healthy controls.

The protocol was immunoSEQ multiplex PCR, while the TCRdb copy is restricted to in-frame clones and leaves out a portion. The sample consists of about 27,000 clones, around three quarters of them appearing once. Trimming shortened V by 3 bases and J by 3 bases, and 15 bases separated the two germline ends. There are 15 residues in the CDR3. Germline V gene data show CDR1 as LGHNT and CDR2 as FRNRAP. Whole-study findings and limits: Reportedly, autoreactive clonotypes were serially detected in patients' blood but not controls'. Autoreactive HCRT-specific and TRIB2-specific clonotypes were marked in same-patient CSF-versus-blood CD4+ comparisons. No autoreactive T cell clone sequences appeared in some memory CD4+ repertoires.

The sample holds one count of this clone. The target antigen is unknown. The clonotype comes from a human donor with narcolepsy. This chain uses TRBV12-5 with TRBJ2-7; D might be TRBD2 (7 bases). The sequencing input was CD45RA- memory CD4+ T cells from PBMCs. DNA of the CDR3: TGTGCTAGTGGTTTAAGCGGGGACAATAACTACGAGCAGTACTTC. It yields the protein CASGLSGDNNYEQYF.